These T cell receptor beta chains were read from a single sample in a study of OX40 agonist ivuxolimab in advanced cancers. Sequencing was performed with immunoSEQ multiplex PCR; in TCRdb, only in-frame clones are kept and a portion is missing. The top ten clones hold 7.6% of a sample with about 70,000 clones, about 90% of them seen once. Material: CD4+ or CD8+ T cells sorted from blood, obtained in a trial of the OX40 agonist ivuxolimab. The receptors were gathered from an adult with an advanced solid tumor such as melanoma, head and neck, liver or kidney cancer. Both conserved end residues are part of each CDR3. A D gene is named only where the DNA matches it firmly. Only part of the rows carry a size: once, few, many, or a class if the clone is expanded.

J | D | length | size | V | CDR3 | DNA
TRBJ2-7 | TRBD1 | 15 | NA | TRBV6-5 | CASSPNRGPGVEQYF | TGTGCCAGCAGTCCTAACAGGGGGCCAGGGGTCGAGCAGTACTTC
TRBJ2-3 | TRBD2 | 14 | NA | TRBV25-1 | CASSIAGGPDTQYF | TGTGCCAGCAGTATCGCGGGGGGACCAGATACGCAGTATTTT
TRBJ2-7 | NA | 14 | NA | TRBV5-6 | CASSLVAGPSEQYF | TGTGCCAGCAGCTTGGTGGCGGGGCCTTCCGAGCAGTACTTC
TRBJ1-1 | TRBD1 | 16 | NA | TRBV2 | CASSAHPMTGETEAFF | TGTGCCAGCAGTGCGCACCCGATGACAGGGGAGACTGAAGCTTTCTTT
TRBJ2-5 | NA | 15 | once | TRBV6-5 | CASSYRTVTLETQYF | TGTGCCAGCAGTTACCGGACAGTAACTCTAGAGACCCAGTACTTC
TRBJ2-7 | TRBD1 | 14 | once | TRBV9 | CASSPPTGGDEQYF | TGTGCCAGCAGCCCTCCGACAGGGGGGGACGAGCAGTACTTC
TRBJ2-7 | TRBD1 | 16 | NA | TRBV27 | CASSRPGQGITYEQYF | TGTGCCAGCAGTCGGCCCGGACAGGGGATAACCTACGAGCAGTACTTC
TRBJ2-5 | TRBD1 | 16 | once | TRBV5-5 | CASSPPDRGFGETQYF | TGTGCCAGCAGCCCACCGGACAGGGGGTTCGGGGAGACCCAGTACTTC
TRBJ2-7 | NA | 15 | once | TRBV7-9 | CASSLGPSEALEQYF | TGTGCCAGCAGCTTAGGCCCTTCCGAGGCACTAGAGCAGTACTTC
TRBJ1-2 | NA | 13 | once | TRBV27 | CASSFGTNYGYTF | TGTGCCAGCAGTTTTGGCACAAACTATGGCTACACCTTC
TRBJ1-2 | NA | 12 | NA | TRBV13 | CASTPAGGGYTF | TGTGCCAGCACCCCTGCGGGCGGCGGCTACACCTTC
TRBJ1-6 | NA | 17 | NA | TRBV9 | CASSVARSRVGNSPLHF | TGTGCCAGCAGCGTAGCTAGGTCCAGGGTAGGAAATTCACCCCTCCACTTT
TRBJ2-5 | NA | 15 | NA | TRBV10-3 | CAISEDRDTQETQYF | TGTGCCATCAGTGAAGACCGGGACACCCAAGAGACCCAGTACTTC
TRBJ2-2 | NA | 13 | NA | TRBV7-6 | CASSPEALGELFF | TGTGCCAGCAGCCCCGAGGCTCTCGGGGAGCTGTTTTTT
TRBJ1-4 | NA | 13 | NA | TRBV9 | CASSKGGNEKLFF | TGTGCCAGCAGCAAAGGGGGAAATGAAAAACTGTTTTTT
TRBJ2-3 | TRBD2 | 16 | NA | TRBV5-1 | CASSLASGGFTDTQYF | TGCGCCAGCAGCTTGGCTAGCGGGGGGTTCACAGATACGCAGTATTTT
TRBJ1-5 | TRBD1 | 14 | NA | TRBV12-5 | CASGLPTGGQPQHF | TGTGCTAGTGGTTTGCCGACAGGGGGTCAGCCCCAGCATTTT
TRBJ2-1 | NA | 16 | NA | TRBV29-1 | CSTPGGFLSSYNEQFF | TGCAGCACCCCCGGGGGATTCCTAAGCTCCTACAATGAGCAGTTCTTC
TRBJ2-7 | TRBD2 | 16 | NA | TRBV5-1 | CASSFSGGDSKAEQYF | TGCGCCAGCAGCTTCAGTGGGGGGGATAGTAAGGCCGAGCAGTACTTC
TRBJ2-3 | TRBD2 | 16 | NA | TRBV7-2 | CASSLLAGGPTDTQYF | TGTGCCAGCAGCCTCCTAGCGGGGGGCCCCACAGATACGCAGTATTTT
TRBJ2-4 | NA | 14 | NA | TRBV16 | CASSQGLAKNIQYF | TGTGCCAGCAGCCAGGGACTAGCCAAAAACATTCAGTACTTC
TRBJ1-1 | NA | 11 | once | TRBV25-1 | CASVRGTEAFF | TGTGCCAGCGTCCGGGGGACTGAAGCTTTCTTT
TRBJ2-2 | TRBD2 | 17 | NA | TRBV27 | CASSLSGPLGGTGELFF | TGTGCCAGCAGTTTATCGGGGCCGTTGGGGGGGACCGGGGAGCTGTTTTTT
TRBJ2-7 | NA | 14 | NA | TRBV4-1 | CASSQDQGKVEQYF | TGCGCCAGCAGCCAAGATCAGGGGAAGGTCGAGCAGTACTTC
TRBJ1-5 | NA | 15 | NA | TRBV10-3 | CAISDPGRSNQPQHF | TGTGCCATCAGTGACCCCGGACGGAGCAATCAGCCCCAGCATTTT
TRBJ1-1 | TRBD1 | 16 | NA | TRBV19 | CASSIVLGTGDTEAFF | TGTGCCAGTAGTATAGTTCTAGGGACAGGGGACACTGAAGCTTTCTTT
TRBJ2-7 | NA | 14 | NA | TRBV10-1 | CASSGLADGYEQYF | TGCGCCAGCAGCGGGTTGGCTGATGGCTACGAGCAGTACTTC
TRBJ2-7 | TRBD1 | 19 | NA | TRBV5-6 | CASSARVLGTGAPFYEQYF | TGTGCCAGCAGCGCCAGGGTCTTGGGGACAGGGGCCCCCTTCTACGAGCAGTACTTC
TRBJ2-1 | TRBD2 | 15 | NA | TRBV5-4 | CASSYPGLAPNEQFF | TGTGCCAGCAGCTATCCGGGACTAGCGCCCAATGAGCAGTTCTTC
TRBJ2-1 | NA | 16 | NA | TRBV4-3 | CASSLYSGAGYNEQFF | TGCGCCAGCAGCCTTTATTCCGGCGCAGGATACAATGAGCAGTTCTTC
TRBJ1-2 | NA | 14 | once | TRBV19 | CASTPSWGDYGYTF | TGTGCCAGTACACCCAGCTGGGGGGACTATGGCTACACCTTC
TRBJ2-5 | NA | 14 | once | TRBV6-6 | CASSKNPPTETQYF | TGTGCCAGCAGCAAAAACCCCCCGACAGAGACCCAGTACTTC
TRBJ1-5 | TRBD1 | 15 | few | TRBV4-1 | CASSHETGGNQPQHF | TGCGCCAGCAGCCATGAAACAGGGGGCAATCAGCCCCAGCATTTT
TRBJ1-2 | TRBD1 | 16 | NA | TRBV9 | CASSPQPGQGNYGYTF | TGTGCCAGCAGCCCCCAGCCGGGACAGGGGAACTATGGCTACACCTTC
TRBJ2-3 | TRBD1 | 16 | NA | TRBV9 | CASTTGGDRALGTQYF | TGTGCCAGCACCACCGGAGGGGACAGGGCCCTAGGGACGCAGTATTTT
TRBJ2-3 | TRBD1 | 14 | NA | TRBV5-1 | CASSFSGGADTQYF | TGCGCCAGCAGCTTCTCAGGGGGCGCAGATACGCAGTATTTT
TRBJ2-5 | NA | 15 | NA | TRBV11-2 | CASSWGAESQETQYF | TGTGCCAGCAGCTGGGGGGCAGAATCTCAAGAGACCCAGTACTTC
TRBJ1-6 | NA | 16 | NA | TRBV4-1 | CASSHLGHPFDSPLHF | TGCGCCAGCAGCCACCTGGGACACCCGTTCGATTCACCCCTCCACTTT
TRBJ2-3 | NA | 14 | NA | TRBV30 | CAWNYPGAEDTQYF | TGTGCCTGGAATTATCCCGGGGCTGAAGATACGCAGTATTTT
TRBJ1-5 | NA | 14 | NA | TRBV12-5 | CASVSPGGNQPQHF | TGTGCTAGTGTCTCCCCCGGGGGCAATCAGCCCCAGCATTTT
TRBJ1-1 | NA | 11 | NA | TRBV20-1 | CSGGRNTEAFF | TGCAGTGGGGGGAGGAACACTGAAGCTTTCTTT
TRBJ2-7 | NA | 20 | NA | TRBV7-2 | CASSLARAEPRAATVYEQYF | TGTGCCAGCAGCTTAGCCCGGGCCGAGCCCCGGGCCGCGACAGTCTACGAGCAGTACTTC
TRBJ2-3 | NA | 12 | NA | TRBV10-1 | CANIGCTDTQYF | TGCGCCAACATCGGTTGCACAGATACGCAGTATTTT
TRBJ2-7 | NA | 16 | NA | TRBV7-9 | CASSPSGGTVSYEQYF | TGTGCCAGCAGCCCATCAGGGGGGACAGTCTCCTACGAGCAGTACTTC
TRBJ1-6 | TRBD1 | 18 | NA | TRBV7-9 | CASRLTGGPLIYNSPLHF | TGTGCCAGCAGATTGACAGGGGGTCCATTAATTTATAATTCACCCCTCCACTTT
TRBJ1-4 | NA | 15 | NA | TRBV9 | CASSVSDGTPQKLFF | TGTGCCAGCAGCGTATCGGACGGGACTCCTCAAAAACTGTTTTTT
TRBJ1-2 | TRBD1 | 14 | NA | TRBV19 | CASSIGAGGNGYTF | TGTGCCAGTAGTATAGGGGCAGGGGGGAACGGCTACACCTTC
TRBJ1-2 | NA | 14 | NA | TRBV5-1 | CASSTEGGIYGYTF | TGCGCCAGCAGCACGGAAGGGGGAATCTATGGCTACACCTTC
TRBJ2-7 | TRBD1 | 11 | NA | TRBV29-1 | CSVRDSYEQYF | TGCAGCGTTCGGGACAGCTACGAGCAGTACTTC
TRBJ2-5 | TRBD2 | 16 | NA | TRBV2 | CASSEFSSGSVETQYF | TGTGCCAGCAGTGAGTTTTCTAGCGGATCCGTAGAGACCCAGTACTTC
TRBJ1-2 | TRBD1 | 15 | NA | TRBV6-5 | CATISDREEIYGYTF | TGTGCCACCATCTCGGACAGGGAGGAGATCTATGGCTACACCTTC
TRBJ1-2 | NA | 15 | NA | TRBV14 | CASSQDHRAYDGYTF | TGTGCCAGCAGCCAAGACCACAGGGCCTATGATGGCTACACCTTC
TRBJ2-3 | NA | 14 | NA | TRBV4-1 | CASSQVDFGDTQYF | TGCGCCAGCAGCCAAGTCGACTTCGGGGATACGCAGTATTTT
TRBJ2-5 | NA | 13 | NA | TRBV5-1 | CASSFVDQETQYF | TGCGCCAGCAGCTTCGTAGACCAAGAGACCCAGTACTTC
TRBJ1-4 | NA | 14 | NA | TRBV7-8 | CASSYREWGEKLFF | TGTGCCAGCAGCTATAGGGAGTGGGGAGAAAAACTGTTTTTT
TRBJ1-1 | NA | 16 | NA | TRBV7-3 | CASSKGVGWENTEAFF | TGTGCCAGCAGCAAAGGGGTCGGCTGGGAGAACACTGAAGCTTTCTTT
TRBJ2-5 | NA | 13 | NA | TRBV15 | CATSTGVQETQYF | TGTGCCACCAGCACAGGAGTTCAAGAGACCCAGTACTTC
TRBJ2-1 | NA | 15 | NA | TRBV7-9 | CASSAQTSSIHEQFF | TGTGCCAGCAGCGCCCAGACCTCTAGCATCCATGAGCAGTTCTTC
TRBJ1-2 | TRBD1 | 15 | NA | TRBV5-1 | CASSWGTEINYGYTF | TGCGCCAGCAGCTGGGGGACAGAAATTAACTATGGCTACACCTTC